This T cell receptor (beta chain) was recorded in a study of neurological immune-mediated disorders. The CDR3 is 15 amino acids. The V segment lost 4 bases and the J segment 6 bases; nucleotides outside the gene matches: 8. Looked up from germline, CDR1 is SGHDT and CDR2 is YYEEEE. Each sequencing run yielded over 190 million TCR-beta sequences from 15-18 subjects. One entry per CDR3 protein, called by TCRdb with MiXCR from the 5' RACE reads. The repertoire includes 55,000 to 75,000 distinct CDR3 sequences, around 5.1% of them detected once, and roughly 6% sits in the top ten. The unsorted libraries were made from 2 million PBMCs kept at -80 C. This clonotype was recorded many times.

This chain connects TRBV5-6 to TRBJ2-1; 9 nucleotides align to TRBD2. Sequencing input: PBMCs. The TCR originated in a human donor with multiple sclerosis. The donor label of this sample is uncertain. CDR3 sequence (DNA): TGTGCCAGCAGCACCGTTAGCGGGGGTTCCAATGAGCAGTTCTTC. Protein sequence: CASSTVSGGSNEQFF.